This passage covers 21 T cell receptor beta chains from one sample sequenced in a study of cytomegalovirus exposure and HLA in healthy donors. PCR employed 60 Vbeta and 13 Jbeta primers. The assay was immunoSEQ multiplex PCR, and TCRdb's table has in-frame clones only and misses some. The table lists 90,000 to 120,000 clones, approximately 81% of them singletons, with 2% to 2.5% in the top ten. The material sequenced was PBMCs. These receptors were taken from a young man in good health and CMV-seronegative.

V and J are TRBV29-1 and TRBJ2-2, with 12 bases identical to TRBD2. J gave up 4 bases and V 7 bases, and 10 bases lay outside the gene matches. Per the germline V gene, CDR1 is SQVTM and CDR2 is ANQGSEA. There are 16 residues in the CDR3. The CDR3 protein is CSAAPALAGGTGELFF. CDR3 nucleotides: TGCAGCGCCGCCCCGGCACTAGCGGGGGGCACCGGGGAGCTGTTTTTT.

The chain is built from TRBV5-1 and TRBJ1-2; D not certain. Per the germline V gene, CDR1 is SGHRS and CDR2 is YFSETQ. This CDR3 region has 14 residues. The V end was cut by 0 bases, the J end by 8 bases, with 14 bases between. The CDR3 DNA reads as TGCGCCAGCAGCTTGGCCTTTTCCGGGGTGGGCTACACCTTC. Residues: CASSLAFSGVGYTF.

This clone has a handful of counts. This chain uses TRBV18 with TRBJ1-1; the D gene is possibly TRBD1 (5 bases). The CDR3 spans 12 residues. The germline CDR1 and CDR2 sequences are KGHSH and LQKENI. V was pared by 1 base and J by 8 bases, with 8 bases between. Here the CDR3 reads CASSPLGGEAFF. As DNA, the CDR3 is TGTGCCAGCTCACCACTTGGGGGGGAAGCTTTCTTT.

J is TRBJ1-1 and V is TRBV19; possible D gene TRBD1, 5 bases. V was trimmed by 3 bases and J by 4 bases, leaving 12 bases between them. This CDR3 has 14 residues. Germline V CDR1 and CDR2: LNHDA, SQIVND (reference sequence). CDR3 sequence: CASSIVQGGTEAFF. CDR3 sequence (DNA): TGTGCCAGTAGTATCGTCCAGGGAGGCACTGAAGCTTTCTTT.

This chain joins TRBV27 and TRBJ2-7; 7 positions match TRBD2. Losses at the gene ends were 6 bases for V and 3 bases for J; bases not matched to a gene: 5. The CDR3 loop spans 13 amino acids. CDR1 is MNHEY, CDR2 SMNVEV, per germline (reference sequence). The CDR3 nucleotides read TGTGCCAGCAGCCGGGGGGTACACTACGAGCAGTACTTC. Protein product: CASSRGVHYEQYF.

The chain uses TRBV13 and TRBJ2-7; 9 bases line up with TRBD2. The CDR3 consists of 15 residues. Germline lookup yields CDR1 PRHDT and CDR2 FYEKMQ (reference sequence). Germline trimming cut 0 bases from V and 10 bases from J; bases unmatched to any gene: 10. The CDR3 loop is CASSLGVPGLAGQYF. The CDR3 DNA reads TGTGCCAGCAGCTTAGGGGTCCCGGGACTAGCCGGACAGTACTTC.

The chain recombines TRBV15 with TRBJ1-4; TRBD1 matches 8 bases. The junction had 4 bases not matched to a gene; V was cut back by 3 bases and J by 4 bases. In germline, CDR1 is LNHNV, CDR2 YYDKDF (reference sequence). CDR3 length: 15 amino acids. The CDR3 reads CATSSQTGGNEKLFF. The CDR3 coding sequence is TGTGCCACCAGCAGCCAAACAGGGGGTAATGAAAAACTGTTTTTT.

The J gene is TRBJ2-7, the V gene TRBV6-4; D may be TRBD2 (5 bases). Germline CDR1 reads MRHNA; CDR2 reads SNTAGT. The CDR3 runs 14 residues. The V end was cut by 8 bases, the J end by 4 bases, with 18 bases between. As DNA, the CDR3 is TGTGCCAGCCGGACTGACGGCCTGCCTTACGAGCAGTACTTC. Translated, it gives CASRTDGLPYEQYF.

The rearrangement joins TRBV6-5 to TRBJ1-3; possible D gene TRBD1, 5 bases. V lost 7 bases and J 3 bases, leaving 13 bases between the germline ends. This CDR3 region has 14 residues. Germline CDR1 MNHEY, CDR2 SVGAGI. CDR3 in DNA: TGTGCCAGCATAGGGGCGACGGGTGGAAACACCATATATTTT. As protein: CASIGATGGNTIYF.

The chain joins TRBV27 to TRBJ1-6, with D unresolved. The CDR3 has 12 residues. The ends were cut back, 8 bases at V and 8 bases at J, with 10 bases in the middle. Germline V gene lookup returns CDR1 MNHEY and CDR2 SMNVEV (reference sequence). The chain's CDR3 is CASQQMDSPLHF. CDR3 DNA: TGTGCCAGCCAACAAATGGATTCACCCCTCCACTTT.

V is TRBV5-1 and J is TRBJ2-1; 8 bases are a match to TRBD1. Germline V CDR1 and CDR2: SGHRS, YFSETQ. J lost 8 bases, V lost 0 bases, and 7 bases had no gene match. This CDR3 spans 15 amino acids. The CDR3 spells CASSLVRQGWDEQFF. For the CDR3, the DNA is TGCGCCAGCAGCTTGGTCCGACAGGGGTGGGATGAGCAGTTCTTC.

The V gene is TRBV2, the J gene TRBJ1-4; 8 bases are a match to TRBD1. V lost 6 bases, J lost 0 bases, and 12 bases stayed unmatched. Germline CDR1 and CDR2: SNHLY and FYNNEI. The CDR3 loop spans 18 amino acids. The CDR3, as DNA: TGTGCCAGCAGACAGACAGGGGAGGAGGCCCCAACTAATGAAAAACTGTTTTTT. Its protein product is CASRQTGEEAPTNEKLFF.

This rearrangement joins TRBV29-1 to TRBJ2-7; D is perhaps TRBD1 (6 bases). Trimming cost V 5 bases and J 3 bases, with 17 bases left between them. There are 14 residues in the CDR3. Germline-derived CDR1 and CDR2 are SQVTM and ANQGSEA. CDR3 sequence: CSVLFPGELYEQYF. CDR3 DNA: TGCAGCGTTCTTTTCCCAGGGGAACTCTACGAGCAGTACTTC.

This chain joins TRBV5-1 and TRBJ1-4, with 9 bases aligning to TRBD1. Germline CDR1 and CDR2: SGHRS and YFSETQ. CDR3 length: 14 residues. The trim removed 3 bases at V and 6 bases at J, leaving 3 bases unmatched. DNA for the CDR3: TGCGCCAGCAGCTCGACAGGGGGAGATGAAAAACTGTTTTTT. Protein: CASSSTGGDEKLFF.

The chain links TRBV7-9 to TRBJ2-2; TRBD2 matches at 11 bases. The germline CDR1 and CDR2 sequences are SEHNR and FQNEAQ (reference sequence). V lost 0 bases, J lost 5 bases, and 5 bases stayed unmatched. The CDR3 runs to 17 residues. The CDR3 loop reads CASSLAIGTSGTGELFF. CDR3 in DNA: TGTGCCAGCAGCTTAGCGATAGGGACTAGCGGAACCGGGGAGCTGTTTTTT.

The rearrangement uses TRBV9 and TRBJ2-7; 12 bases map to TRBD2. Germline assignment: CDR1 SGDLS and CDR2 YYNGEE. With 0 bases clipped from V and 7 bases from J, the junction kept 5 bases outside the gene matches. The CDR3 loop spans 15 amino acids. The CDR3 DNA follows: TGTGCCAGCAGCGTAGGACTAGCGGGAGAGGGAGAGCAGTACTTC. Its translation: CASSVGLAGEGEQYF.

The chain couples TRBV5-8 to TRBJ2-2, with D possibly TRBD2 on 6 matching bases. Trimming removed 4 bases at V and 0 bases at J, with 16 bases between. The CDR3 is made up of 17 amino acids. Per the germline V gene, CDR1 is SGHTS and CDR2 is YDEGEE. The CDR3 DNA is TGTGCCAGCAGCCCCCGCTGGGGGAGGACGAACACCGGGGAGCTGTTTTTT. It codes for CASSPRWGRTNTGELFF. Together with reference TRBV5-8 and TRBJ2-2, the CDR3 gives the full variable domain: EAGVTQSPTHLIKTRGQQATLRCSPISGHTSVYWYQQALGLGLQFLLWYDEGEERNRGNFPPRFSGRQFPNYSSELNVNALELEDSALYLCASSPRWGRTNTGELFFGEGSRLTVL.

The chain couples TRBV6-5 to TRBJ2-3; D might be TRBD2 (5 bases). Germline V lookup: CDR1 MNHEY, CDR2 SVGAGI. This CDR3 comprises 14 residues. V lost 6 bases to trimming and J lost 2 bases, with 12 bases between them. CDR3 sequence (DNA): TGTGCCAGCAGCTCCGGGGTACTCACAGATACGCAGTATTTT. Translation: CASSSGVLTDTQYF.

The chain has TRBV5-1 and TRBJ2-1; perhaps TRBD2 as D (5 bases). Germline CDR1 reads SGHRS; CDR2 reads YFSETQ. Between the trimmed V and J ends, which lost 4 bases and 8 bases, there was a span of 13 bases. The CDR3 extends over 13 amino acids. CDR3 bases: TGCGCCAGCAGCAAGGAGGACGGGCATGAGCAGTTCTTC. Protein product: CASSKEDGHEQFF.

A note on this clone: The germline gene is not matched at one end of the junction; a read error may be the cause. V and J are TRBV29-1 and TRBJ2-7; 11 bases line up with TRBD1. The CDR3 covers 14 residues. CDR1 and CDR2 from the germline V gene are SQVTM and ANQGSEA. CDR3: CSAETGQGAYEQYF. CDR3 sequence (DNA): TGCAGCGCTGAAACTGGACAGGGGGCTTACGAGCAGTACTTC.

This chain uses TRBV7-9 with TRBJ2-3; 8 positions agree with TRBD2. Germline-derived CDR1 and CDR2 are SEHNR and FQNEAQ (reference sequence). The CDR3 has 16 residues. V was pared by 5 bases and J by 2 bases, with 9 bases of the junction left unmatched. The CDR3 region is CASSPPSGGYTDTQYF. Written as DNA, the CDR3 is TGTGCCAGCAGCCCACCGAGCGGGGGCTACACAGATACGCAGTATTTT. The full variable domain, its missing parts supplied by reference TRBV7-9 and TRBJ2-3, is DTGVSQNPRHKITKRGQNVTFRCDPISEHNRLYWYRQTLGQGPEFLTYFQNEAQLEKSRLLSDRFSAERPKGSFSTLEIQRTEQGDSAMYLCASSPPSGGYTDTQYFGPGTRLTVL.